The 2 T cell receptor beta chains presented below share a single source sample, sequenced in a study of CD8 T cells in ankylosing spondylitis. TCRdb fed the 5' RACE reads into MiXCR, producing one record per CDR3 protein. The sample consists of some 130,000 distinct CDR3 sequences, approximately 14% of them appearing once. The material sequenced was blood, either unsorted or a sorted T cell fraction (not recorded which). The origin of the receptors is a female donor with ankylosing spondylitis or in good health (not recorded which).

Details on this clonotype: This CDR3 fails to terminate in the conserved phenylalanine or tryptophan, so it likely reflects a read error. This chain uses TRBV7-9 with TRBJ2-1; the D gene is possibly TRBD2 (5 bases). The length of the CDR3 is 16 residues. CDR1 is SEHNR and CDR2 is FQNEAQ in the germline V gene (reference sequence). Trimming shortened V by 2 bases and J by 5 bases, and 16 bases separated the two germline ends. CDR3 coding DNA: TGTGCCAGCAGCTTAAGTGGCGGGTCGCGGAACAATGAGCAGTTCTCC. As protein: CASSLSGGSRNNEQFS.

There are many counts of this clonotype. The CDR3: CADRAYGYTF. The CDR3 nucleotides are TGCGCCGACAGGGCATATGGCTACACCTTC. This chain links TRBV5-1 with TRBJ1-2; 7 bases agree with TRBD1. The CDR3 has 10 amino acids. The V segment lost 10 bases and the J segment 5 bases; nucleotides outside the gene matches: 2. Germline V gives CDR1 SGHRS, CDR2 YFSETQ.